Sequencing of this TCR beta chain was carried out in a study of T cells after yellow fever vaccination. Across the whole study: Low-cell-number fractions underwent preparation using SMART-Seq v4 Ultra Low Input.

The CDR3 has 14 amino acids. With V trimmed by 5 bases and J by 1 base, 5 bases remained unmatched. Germline V gene sequence: CDR1 LGHDT, CDR2 YNNKEL (reference sequence). The sample holds many counts of this clonotype. What it binds is not known. Study outcomes and limitations: Booster sampling recovered most clones from primary vaccination (roughly 96% CD4, 88% CD8).

5'RACE template switching added a universal primer site and UMIs to TCR cDNA. TCRdb redid the calling of the 5' RACE reads with MiXCR, one entry per CDR3 protein. The sample holds 300,000 or so distinct CDR3 sequences, approximately 7% seen once. The chain links TRBV3-1 to TRBJ2-7, with TRBD1 matching over 7 bases. The source of this sequence is a man between 18 and 29 years old who received the YFV17D yellow fever vaccine. The sequencing used PBMCs, collected approximately 40 days after the first yellow fever vaccination. The CDR3 DNA sequence: TGTGCCAGCAGCTACTGGACAGGATCCTACGAGCAGTACTTC. This gives the protein CASSYWTGSYEQYF.